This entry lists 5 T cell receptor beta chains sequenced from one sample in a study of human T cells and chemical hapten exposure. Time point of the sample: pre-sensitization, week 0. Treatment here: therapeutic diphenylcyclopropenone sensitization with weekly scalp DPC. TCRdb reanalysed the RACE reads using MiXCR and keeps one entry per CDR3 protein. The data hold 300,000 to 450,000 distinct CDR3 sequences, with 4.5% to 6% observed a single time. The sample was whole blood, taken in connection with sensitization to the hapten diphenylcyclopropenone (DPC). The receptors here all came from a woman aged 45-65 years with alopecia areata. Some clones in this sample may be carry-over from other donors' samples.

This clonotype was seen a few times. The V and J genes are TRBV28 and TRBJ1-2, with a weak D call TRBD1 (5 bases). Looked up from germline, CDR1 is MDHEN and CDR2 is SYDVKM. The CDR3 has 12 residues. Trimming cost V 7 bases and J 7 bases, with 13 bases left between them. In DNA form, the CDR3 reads TGTGCCAGCAAGGGGCAGGCCTCTGGCTACACCTTC. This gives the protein CASKGQASGYTF.

The CDR3 DNA reads TGTGCCACCAGCAGAGATCCTCCAACGGGTGAGCAGTTCTTC. Translating it yields CATSRDPPTGEQFF. The chain has TRBV15 and TRBJ2-1; D is unresolved. CDR3 length: 14 amino acids. From germline, CDR1 is LNHNV and CDR2 YYDKDF (reference sequence). The V and J ends lost 0 bases and 9 bases respectively, with 12 bases between them. Full variable domain (rest looked up from reference TRBV15 and TRBJ2-1): DAMVIQNPRYQVTQFGKPVTLSCSQTLNHNVMYWYQQKSSQAPKLLFHYYDKDFNNEADTPDNFQSRRPNTSFCFLDIRSPGLGDTAMYLCATSRDPPTGEQFFGPGTRLTVL.

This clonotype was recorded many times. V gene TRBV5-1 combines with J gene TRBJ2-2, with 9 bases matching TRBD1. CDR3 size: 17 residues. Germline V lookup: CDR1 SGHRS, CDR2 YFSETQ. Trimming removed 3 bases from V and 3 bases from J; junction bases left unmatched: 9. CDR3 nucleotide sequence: TGCGCCAGCAGCTACACAGGGACAGGGAGACACACCGGGGAGCTGTTTTTT. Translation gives CASSYTGTGRHTGELFF.

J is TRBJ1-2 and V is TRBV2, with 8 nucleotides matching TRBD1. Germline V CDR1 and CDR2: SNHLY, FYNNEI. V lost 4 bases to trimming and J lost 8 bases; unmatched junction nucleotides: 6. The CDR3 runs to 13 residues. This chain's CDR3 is CASSGTGRIGYTF. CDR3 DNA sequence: TGTGCCAGCAGTGGGACAGGGAGAATCGGCTACACCTTC.

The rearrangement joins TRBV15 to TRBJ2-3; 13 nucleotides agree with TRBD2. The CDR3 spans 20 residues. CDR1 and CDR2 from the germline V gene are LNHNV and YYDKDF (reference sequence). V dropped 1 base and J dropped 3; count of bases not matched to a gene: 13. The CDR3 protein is CATSRAVPGTSGDSTDTQYF. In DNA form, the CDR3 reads TGTGCCACCAGCAGAGCTGTTCCCGGGACTAGCGGGGATTCTACAGATACGCAGTATTTT.